Below, 23 T cell receptor beta chains from the same sample are listed, as sequenced in a study of cytomegalovirus exposure and HLA in healthy donors. The PCR ran on 60 Vbeta and 13 Jbeta primers. TCRdb's copy holds only in-frame clones and misses some; the assay was immunoSEQ multiplex PCR. The repertoire holds 100,000 to 120,000 clones, with about three quarters as singletons. The sample was PBMCs. These receptors were collected from a woman aged 40 to 50 in good health and CMV-seropositive.

The gene calls are TRBV5-1 and TRBJ2-7, with TRBD2 as a possible D gene (6 bases). Trimming shortened V by 6 bases and J by 0 bases, and 13 bases separated the two germline ends. Germline loops: CDR1 SGHRS, CDR2 YFSETQ. The length of the CDR3 is 14 residues. As DNA, the CDR3 is TGCGCCAGCACCTCCGACGGGAGCTCCTACGAGCAGTACTTC. It yields the protein CASTSDGSSYEQYF.

This chain joins TRBV6-1 and TRBJ1-4; D perhaps matches TRBD1 (5 bases). The CDR3 has 15 residues. Trimming pared 7 bases from V and 0 bases from J, leaving 12 bases between. Germline CDR1 reads MNHNS; CDR2 reads SASEGT. CDR3 sequence reads: CASNQGPATNEKLFF. The CDR3 coding sequence is TGTGCCAGCAATCAGGGCCCCGCAACTAATGAAAAACTGTTTTTT.

The V gene is TRBV28, the J gene TRBJ2-6, with D perhaps TRBD2 (5 bases). In germline, CDR1 is MDHEN, CDR2 SYDVKM. V lost 5 bases and J lost 2, with 10 bases in between. The CDR3 is 15 amino acids. The CDR3 DNA reads as TGTGCCAGCAGTAGAGGGTGGCCTGGGGCCAACGTCCTGACTTTC. Protein sequence: CASSRGWPGANVLTF. Using reference TRBV28 and TRBJ2-6 for the parts outside the CDR3, the full variable domain is DVKVTQSSRYLVKRTGEKVFLECVQDMDHENMFWYRQDPGLGLRLIYFSYDVKMKEKGDIPEGYSVSREKKERFSLILESASTNQTSMYLCASSRGWPGANVLTFGAGSRLTVL.

This clone was seen only a few times. The chain links TRBV7-9 to TRBJ2-1; D possibly corresponds to TRBD2 (5 bases). From germline, CDR1 is SEHNR and CDR2 FQNEAQ (reference sequence). This CDR3 is 15 amino acids long. Trimming took 0 bases from V and 4 from J, leaving 10 bases between them. This chain's CDR3 is CASSLALGDYNEQFF. DNA for the CDR3: TGTGCCAGCAGCTTAGCTTTGGGAGATTACAATGAGCAGTTCTTC.

V gene TRBV5-8 combines with J gene TRBJ2-1; 7 bases are a match to TRBD1. The germline CDR1 and CDR2 sequences are SGHTS and YDEGEE. J was trimmed by 7 bases and V by 0 bases; bases with no gene match: 4. There are 14 residues in the CDR3. CDR3 in DNA: TGTGCCAGCAGCTTGGGACAGGGTGTGAATGAGCAGTTCTTC. As protein: CASSLGQGVNEQFF.

This chain joins TRBV7-6 and TRBJ2-5; 7 bases are shared with TRBD2. The ends lost 4 bases at V and 3 bases at J; junction bases unmatched: 2. CDR3 length equals 13 residues. Germline loops: CDR1 SGHVS, CDR2 FNYEAQ. This CDR3 reads CASSWTRKETQYF. The CDR3 DNA is TGTGCCAGCAGCTGGACTAGGAAAGAGACCCAGTACTTC.

This clone came up a few times. The V and J genes are TRBV6-5 and TRBJ2-2; 9 bases map to TRBD2. V was clipped by 2 bases and J by 6 bases; unmatched bases: 7. The CDR3 has 16 residues. Germline assignment: CDR1 MNHEY and CDR2 SVGAGI. As DNA, the CDR3 is TGTGCCAGCAGTTACCGGGCGGGAGGGCCGGCCGGGGAGCTGTTTTTT. It is translated as CASSYRAGGPAGELFF.

The V call is TRBV2, the J call TRBJ2-1; TRBD2 might be the D (5 bases). CDR3 length: 15 amino acids. Germline CDR1 is SNHLY and CDR2 is FYNNEI. V was cut by 4 bases and J by 2 bases, with 12 bases left in between. CDR3 DNA: TGTGCCAGCAGTGTCGCCGGGAACACCTACAATGAGCAGTTCTTC. It yields the protein CASSVAGNTYNEQFF.

The chain is built from TRBV2 and TRBJ1-1; no clear D gene. There are 14 residues in the CDR3. The germline V gene encodes CDR1 SNHLY and CDR2 FYNNEI. Trimming left V 6 bases short and J 3 bases short, with 14 bases between. Here the CDR3 reads CASRYGGWDTEAFF. CDR3 nucleotide sequence: TGTGCCAGCAGGTACGGAGGGTGGGACACTGAAGCTTTCTTT.

This chain joins TRBV5-1 and TRBJ1-3; D unresolved. CDR1 is SGHRS and CDR2 is YFSETQ in the germline V gene. There are 15 residues in the CDR3. The V end was cut by 4 bases, the J end by 0 bases, with 11 bases between. The CDR3 here is CASSETAFSGNTIYF. CDR3 DNA: TGCGCCAGCAGCGAAACTGCGTTCTCTGGAAACACCATATATTTT.

The rearrangement links TRBV4-3 to TRBJ2-5; 8 positions agree with TRBD2. The CDR3 covers 17 residues. V was pared by 0 bases and J by 5 bases, with 11 bases of the junction left unmatched. In germline, CDR1 is LGHNA, CDR2 YSLEER. The CDR3 reads CASSQDLIGGGGETQYF. As DNA, the CDR3 is TGCGCCAGCAGCCAAGATCTTATCGGGGGGGGCGGGGAGACCCAGTACTTC.

V is TRBV20-1 and J is TRBJ2-7; no clear D gene. With 2 bases removed from V and 2 bases from J, the gap between germline ends came to 4 bases. The CDR3 sequence is 11 residues long. Germline CDR1 is DFQATT and CDR2 is SNEGSKA (reference sequence). CDR3 sequence (DNA): TGCAGTGCTAGATCCGCCTACGAGCAGTACTTC. Residues: CSARSAYEQYF.

The chain combines TRBV6-1 with TRBJ1-1; no firm D call. There are 13 residues in the CDR3. V gave up 4 bases and J gave up 7 bases, with 13 bases separating them. CDR1 is MNHNS and CDR2 is SASEGT in the germline V gene. CDR3 sequence (DNA): TGTGCCAGCAGTGTAGAGGGAGGTCTTGAAGCTTTCTTT. Its translation is CASSVEGGLEAFF.

This sequence joins TRBV7-8 and TRBJ2-5, with TRBD2 matching over 11 bases. The CDR3 covers 18 residues. CDR1 is SGHVS and CDR2 is FQNEAQ in the germline V gene. With V trimmed by 5 bases and J by 0 bases, 11 bases remained unmatched. CDR3 residues: CASSENLAGGRHQETQYF. CDR3 sequence (DNA): TGTGCCAGCAGCGAGAACCTAGCGGGGGGACGACACCAAGAGACCCAGTACTTC.

A word on this clone: Mismatch with germline at one junction end may stem from a read error. The V call is TRBV28, the J call TRBJ2-6; D perhaps matches TRBD1 (6 bases). Germline V gives CDR1 MDHEN, CDR2 SYDVKM. This CDR3 has 17 residues. The CDR3 DNA reads as TGTGCCAGCAGTTTATGGGACAGACTCTCTGGGGCCAACGGCCTGACTTTC. Amino acid sequence: CASSLWDRLSGANGLTF.

Only one count was recorded for this clone. CDR3 in DNA: TGCGCCAGCAGCCAAGAAGCGATGACAGTGGGTAGCAATCAGCCCCAGCATTTT. Translated, it gives CASSQEAMTVGSNQPQHF. The gene calls are TRBV4-3 and TRBJ1-5, with D tentatively TRBD1 (5 bases). With 0 bases removed from V and 0 bases from J, the gap between germline ends came to 15 bases. CDR1 is LGHNA and CDR2 is YSLEER in the germline V gene. This CDR3 comprises 18 residues.

This sequence joins TRBV14 and TRBJ2-3; the D is unclear. CDR3 size: 13 residues. Germline CDR1 SGHDN, CDR2 FVKESK. The V end was cut by 4 bases, the J end by 4 bases, with 9 bases between. The CDR3 DNA sequence: TGTGCCAGCAGCCCTCCTACGGCAGATACGCAGTATTTT. Its protein is CASSPPTADTQYF.

CDR3 protein: CASSKQTVQETQYF. CDR3 nucleotides: TGCGCCAGCAGCAAACAGACAGTACAAGAGACCCAGTACTTC. The V and J genes are TRBV4-1 and TRBJ2-5; TRBD1 might be the D (5 bases). The CDR3 is 14 residues long. V lost 5 bases and J 2 bases, leaving 12 bases between the germline ends. CDR1 and CDR2 from the germline V gene are MGHRA and YSYEKL.

The chain uses TRBV11-3 and TRBJ2-1; D may be TRBD2 (5 bases). V was cut by 1 base and J by 7 bases, with 14 bases left in between. The CDR3 contains 15 residues. Germline V gene sequence: CDR1 SGHNT, CDR2 YENEEA. The CDR3 sequence is CASSLVVAKANEQFF. CDR3 in DNA: TGTGCCAGCAGCTTAGTGGTAGCGAAGGCAAATGAGCAGTTCTTC.

CDR3 amino acids: CASSSQGAYNEQFF. The CDR3 region has the DNA TGCGCCAGCAGCTCACAGGGAGCGTACAATGAGCAGTTCTTC. The chain carries TRBV5-1 and TRBJ2-1, with a weak D call TRBD1 (6 bases). This CDR3 has 14 amino acids. Germline CDR1 SGHRS, CDR2 YFSETQ. Trimming left V 3 bases short and J 4 bases short, with 11 bases between.

The chain carries TRBV9 and TRBJ2-5; 8 bases agree with TRBD2. Losses at the gene ends were 0 bases for V and 3 bases for J; bases not matched to a gene: 7. There are 16 residues in the CDR3. The germline CDR1 and CDR2 sequences are SGDLS and YYNGEE. CDR3 nucleotides: TGTGCCAGCAGCGTAGCTCCGGGACTAGGAGAAGAGACCCAGTACTTC. Amino acids: CASSVAPGLGEETQYF.

The chain joins TRBV10-3 to TRBJ2-5; weak D call: TRBD2 (6 bases). The ends were cut back, 1 base at V and 5 bases at J, with 14 bases in the middle. CDR3 length: 15 amino acids. Looked up from germline, CDR1 is ENHRY and CDR2 is SYGVKD. CDR3 nucleotide sequence: TGTGCCATCAGTGAGTTGCTGGGCCGGGGGGAGACCCAGTACTTC. This sequence encodes CAISELLGRGETQYF.

CDR3 sequence (DNA): TGTGCCAGCAGCTTGGCCGGCAGGACTGACTACGAGCAGTACTTC. This encodes CASSLAGRTDYEQYF. V is TRBV5-4 and J is TRBJ2-7; possibly TRBD2 for D (5 bases). Germline CDR1 SGHNT, CDR2 YYREEE (reference sequence). Trimming shortened V by 0 bases and J by 3 bases, and 13 bases separated the two germline ends. The CDR3 length is 15 residues.